The 24 T cell receptor beta chains below all came from one sample that was sequenced in a study of read filtering for tumor transcriptome and immune sequencing. The library was built from roughly 400 ng RNA with molecular barcoded adaptors for alpha/delta and beta/gamma chains. TCRdb ran MiXCR on the reads and lists one entry per CDR3 protein. The sample records around 130,000 distinct CDR3 sequences, over 10% being singletons. The sample comprised a population of CD138-negative cells sorted from bone marrow. All receptors derive from a donor over 35 with multiple myeloma.

Remarks on this clonotype: This may arise from a read error, as a much more abundant clone is one base away. V usage is TRBV5-1 and J usage is TRBJ2-2, with 9 bases matching TRBD2. The germline V gene has CDR1 SGHRS and CDR2 YFSETQ. The CDR3 sequence is 15 residues long. The CDR3 loop is CASSFVAGVNGELLF. In DNA form, the CDR3 reads TGCGCCAGCAGCTTCGTAGCGGGAGTAAACGGGGAGCTGTTATTT.

This clonotype was seen at least ten times. The gene calls are TRBV29-1 and TRBJ2-2; D gene uncertain. Germline V lookup: CDR1 SQVTM, CDR2 ANQGSEA. The CDR3 totals 15 residues. Trimming removed 7 bases from V and 0 bases from J, with 15 bases in between. The CDR3 DNA reads TGCAGCGCCGGACCCAGAATCGCGAACACCGGGGAGCTGTTTTTT. Translating gives CSAGPRIANTGELFF.

This clonotype came up many times. The V gene is TRBV14, the J gene TRBJ2-1; D is ambiguous. The CDR3 contains 15 residues. Trimming removed 4 bases at V and 3 bases at J, with 13 bases between. Germline CDR1 is SGHDN and CDR2 is FVKESK. The CDR3 spells CASSPRWGIYNEQFF. CDR3 DNA sequence: TGTGCCAGCAGCCCCAGGTGGGGAATCTACAATGAGCAGTTCTTC. Full variable domain (remainder filled in from reference TRBV14 and TRBJ2-1): EAGVTQFPSHSVIEKGQTVTLRCDPISGHDNLYWYRRVMGKEIKFLLHFVKESKQDESGMPNNRFLAERTGGTYSTLKVQPAELEDSGVYFCASSPRWGIYNEQFFGPGTRLTVL.

This chain connects TRBV12-3 or TRBV12-4 to TRBJ2-5, with 9 bases lining up with TRBD1. This CDR3 contains 14 residues. Trimming at V came to 5 bases and at J to 2 bases, leaving 3 bases not matched to a gene. DNA for the CDR3: TGTGCCAGCAGTCCCGGGACAGGGCAAGAGACCCAGTACTTC. Translating it yields CASSPGTGQETQYF.

This clonotype was counted only a few times. The chain couples TRBV19 to TRBJ2-3; D gene uncertain. With 6 bases removed from V and 3 bases from J, the gap between germline ends came to 4 bases. The CDR3 sequence is 11 residues long. Germline CDR1 and CDR2: LNHDA and SQIVND (reference sequence). CDR3 nucleotides: TGTGCCAGTAGAAATACAGATACGCAGTATTTT. Its translation is CASRNTDTQYF.

This clonotype was seen a handful of times. The V and J genes are TRBV10-3 and TRBJ2-7; tentative D call: TRBD1 (6 bases). Trimming stripped 7 bases from V and 0 bases from J, with 10 bases between. Germline lookup yields CDR1 ENHRY and CDR2 SYGVKD. This CDR3 has 13 residues. CDR3 nucleotide sequence: TGTGCCATCAATACAGGGAGCTCCTACGAGCAGTACTTC. Protein product: CAINTGSSYEQYF.

The chain couples TRBV3-1 to TRBJ2-3; D might be TRBD1 (6 bases). Germline CDR1 LGHDT, CDR2 YNNKEL (reference sequence). This CDR3 is built from 15 residues. V gave up 4 bases and J gave up 4 bases, with 15 bases separating them. CDR3 amino acids: CASSLGQPGADTQYF. The CDR3 nucleotides are TGTGCCAGCAGCCTCGGACAGCCAGGGGCAGATACGCAGTATTTT.

This clonotype was counted between two and nine times. The chain uses TRBV7-6 and TRBJ1-5; D is unclear. The CDR3 length is 14 residues. Trimming removed 4 bases from V and 3 bases from J, with 10 bases in between. CDR1 and CDR2 (germline): SGHVS, FNYEAQ. DNA for the CDR3: TGTGCCAGCAGCTCGGGCCAGGCCAATCAGCCCCAGCATTTT. This codes for CASSSGQANQPQHF.

At least ten counts were recorded for this clonotype. The chain couples TRBV20-1 to TRBJ1-5, with 7 bases fitting TRBD1. The CDR3 is made up of 13 amino acids. With V trimmed by 6 bases and J by 7 bases, 9 bases remained unmatched. Germline CDR1 reads DFQATT; CDR2 reads SNEGSKA (reference sequence). The chain's CDR3 is CSAPETGWQPQHF. CDR3 in DNA: TGCAGTGCACCGGAGACAGGGTGGCAGCCCCAGCATTTT.

Many counts were recorded for this clonotype. The chain carries TRBV6-6 and TRBJ2-5, with D possibly being TRBD2 (5 bases). The germline CDR1 and CDR2 sequences are MNHNY and SVGAGI (reference sequence). The CDR3 consists of 12 residues. Trimming left V 8 bases short and J 4 bases short, with 11 bases between. Here the CDR3 DNA reads TGTGCCAGCGGTGAGGGCGGAGAGACCCAGTACTTC. Its translation is CASGEGGETQYF.

The V call is TRBV5-5, the J call TRBJ2-7; D ambiguous. Germline V gene sequence: CDR1 SGHKS, CDR2 YYEKEE (reference sequence). There are 14 residues in the CDR3. The V end lost 0 bases, the J end lost 0 bases, and 7 bases lay between the germline ends. The DNA of the CDR3 is TGTGCCAGCAGCTTGGGACTTCTCTCCTACGAGCAGTACTTC. Protein product: CASSLGLLSYEQYF.

This clonotype has at least ten counts. V usage is TRBV29-1 and J usage is TRBJ2-1; 8 bases align to TRBD2. This CDR3 has 14 amino acids. Germline CDR1 and CDR2: SQVTM and ANQGSEA. V gave up 6 bases and J gave up 2 bases; unmatched junction bases: 6. The CDR3 DNA follows: TGCAGCGTGGTTAGCGGGATTACCTACAATGAGCAGTTCTTC. It encodes CSVVSGITYNEQFF.

This clonotype was seen a handful of times. This chain uses TRBV5-1 with TRBJ2-1, with 10 bases aligning to TRBD1. The CDR3 has 13 amino acids. Germline V gene sequence: CDR1 SGHRS, CDR2 YFSETQ. V lost 4 bases, J lost 9 bases, and 4 bases stayed unmatched. In DNA form, the CDR3 reads TGCGCCAGCAGCACAGGGACAGGGGTTGAGCAGTTCTTC. Its translation is CASSTGTGVEQFF.

In its sample, this clonotype was seen many times. The V gene is TRBV3-1, the J gene TRBJ2-2; 7 bases fit TRBD2. V lost 0 bases to trimming and J lost 7 bases; unmatched junction nucleotides: 2. This CDR3 comprises 14 residues. CDR1 and CDR2 from the germline V gene are LGHDT and YNNKEL (reference sequence). DNA of the CDR3: TGTGCCAGCAGCCAAGAGGGAGGGTTCGGGGAGCTGTTTTTT. It encodes CASSQEGGFGELFF.

The table lists this clonotype with a few counts. V usage is TRBV20-1 and J usage is TRBJ2-3, with 12 bases fitting TRBD2. Per germline, CDR1 DFQATT and CDR2 SNEGSKA (reference sequence). J lost 0 bases, V lost 1 base, and 5 bases had no gene match. This CDR3 has 17 residues. The CDR3 DNA reads TGCAGTGCTAGAGCAACCGGGACTAGCGGGAGCACAGATACGCAGTATTTT. Protein product: CSARATGTSGSTDTQYF.

The rearrangement links TRBV30 to TRBJ1-1, with a tentative D call TRBD1 (5 bases). CDR3 length: 13 residues. The V gene lost 8 bases and the J gene lost 4 bases, with 17 bases spanning the gap. Germline-derived CDR1 and CDR2 are GTSNPN and SVGIG (reference sequence). CDR3 sequence (DNA): TGTGCCCGCGTACTCGGGGGGGGCACTGAAGCTTTCTTT. Protein sequence: CARVLGGGTEAFF.

This clonotype showed up many times. V is TRBV12-3 or TRBV12-4 and J is TRBJ1-2; a possible D gene is TRBD1 (5 bases). The CDR3 contains 15 residues. With 3 bases removed from V and 8 bases from J, the gap between germline ends came to 19 bases. CDR3 nucleotides: TGTGCCAGCAGTTTTGCGGAAGGGACGGTTGGGGGCTACACCTTC. This encodes CASSFAEGTVGGYTF.

This clonotype was observed at least ten times. This rearrangement joins TRBV29-1 to TRBJ1-1; 8 nucleotides line up with TRBD1. CDR3 length equals 11 residues. J gave up 8 bases and V 4 bases, and 3 bases lay outside the gene matches. Germline V gene sequence: CDR1 SQVTM, CDR2 ANQGSEA. The CDR3 is CSVVGQGEAFF. The CDR3 DNA sequence: TGCAGCGTTGTTGGACAGGGCGAAGCTTTCTTT.

This clonotype occurred many times. The V gene is TRBV14, the J gene TRBJ2-2, with 12 bases identical to TRBD1. Per the germline V gene, CDR1 is SGHDN and CDR2 is FVKESK. The V gene end was trimmed by 2 bases and the J gene end by 4 bases; junction bases not matched to a gene: 11. This CDR3 has 19 residues. The CDR3 protein is CASSQKEVRDRGRTGELFF. CDR3 DNA: TGTGCCAGCAGCCAAAAGGAAGTTCGGGACAGGGGGCGCACCGGGGAGCTGTTTTTT. Supplemented by reference TRBV14 and TRBJ2-2, the full variable domain reads EAGVTQFPSHSVIEKGQTVTLRCDPISGHDNLYWYRRVMGKEIKFLLHFVKESKQDESGMPNNRFLAERTGGTYSTLKVQPAELEDSGVYFCASSQKEVRDRGRTGELFFGEGSRLTVL.

This clonotype was counted at least ten times. CDR3 residues: CSVGELDTTGELFF. In DNA form, the CDR3 reads TGCAGCGTTGGGGAGCTAGACACCACCGGGGAGCTGTTTTTT. This rearrangement joins TRBV29-1 to TRBJ2-2, with D perhaps matching TRBD2 (5 bases). The length of the CDR3 is 14 residues. The germline V gene encodes CDR1 SQVTM and CDR2 ANQGSEA. The V gene lost 4 bases and the J gene lost 4 bases, with 13 bases spanning the gap.

This clonotype was picked up many times. The rearrangement uses TRBV7-8 and TRBJ2-6, with D maybe TRBD1 (6 bases). In germline, CDR1 is SGHVS, CDR2 FQNEAQ. Trimming took 2 bases from V and 1 from J, leaving 12 bases between them. There are 17 residues in the CDR3. The CDR3 here is CASSLRSQGSGANVLTF. The CDR3, as DNA: TGTGCCAGCAGCTTACGGTCACAGGGTTCTGGGGCCAACGTCCTGACTTTC. Full variable domain (outside the CDR3, taken from reference TRBV7-8 and TRBJ2-6): GAGVSQSPRYKVAKRGQDVALRCDPISGHVSLFWYQQALGQGPEFLTYFQNEAQLDKSGLPSDRFFAERPEGSVSTLKIQRTQQEDSAVYLCASSLRSQGSGANVLTFGAGSRLTVL.

The V call is TRBV5-1, the J call TRBJ2-5; D gene ambiguous. Germline V gives CDR1 SGHRS, CDR2 YFSETQ. This CDR3 is built from 16 residues. V was shortened by 4 bases and J by 5 bases, with 21 bases between the two germline ends. CDR3 in amino acids: CASSPRAPDGPETQYF. CDR3 DNA: TGCGCCAGCAGCCCCCGGGCTCCTGATGGGCCGGAGACCCAGTACTTC.

This clonotype was recorded at least ten times. The chain couples TRBV19 to TRBJ2-1; D may match TRBD1 or TRBD2 (5 bases each). With 3 bases removed from V and 6 bases from J, the gap between germline ends came to 15 bases. Germline V gene lookup returns CDR1 LNHDA and CDR2 SQIVND (reference sequence). There are 15 residues in the CDR3. The chain's CDR3 is CASSIRDPGFNEQFF. For the CDR3, the DNA is TGTGCCAGTAGTATCCGGGACCCTGGGTTCAATGAGCAGTTCTTC.

This clonotype has ten or more counts. The chain recombines TRBV7-2 with TRBJ1-1; tentatively, D is TRBD1 (6 bases). CDR1 and CDR2 from the germline V gene are SGHTA and FQGNSA. The CDR3 is 15 amino acids. Between the trimmed V and J ends, which lost 0 bases and 11 bases, there was a span of 19 bases. The CDR3 loop is CASSLAAAGVTWAFF. In DNA form, the CDR3 reads TGTGCCAGCAGCTTAGCGGCGGCAGGGGTCACTTGGGCTTTCTTT.